Shown below are 25 T cell receptor beta chains from a single sample sequenced in a study of T cells after posttransplantation cyclophosphamide. Cyclophosphamide on days +3 and +4 followed busulfan-fludarabine conditioning and a marrow graft. Some clones are missing from TCRdb's copy, which holds only in-frame ones; the method was immunoSEQ multiplex PCR. The profile covers 2,000 to 3,000 clones, none occurring a single time. Specimen: PBMCs, collected after an allogeneic stem cell transplant with post-transplant cyclophosphamide. These receptors all stem from a female patient between 55 and 75 years old who received an allogeneic stem cell transplant from an unrelated donor, was CMV-positive, and had acute GVHD only. Some T cells may be graft donor cells.

This clone was seen repeatedly, ten times or more. V usage is TRBV6-5 and J usage is TRBJ2-1; TRBD1 agrees at 10 bases. CDR3 length: 14 amino acids. Germline V gene lookup returns CDR1 MNHEY and CDR2 SVGAGI. V lost 9 bases, J lost 5 bases, and 7 bases stayed unmatched. The CDR3 reads CARRGQGRNNEQFF. The CDR3 DNA reads as TGTGCCAGGAGGGGACAGGGGAGAAACAATGAGCAGTTCTTC.

This clone was seen at least ten times. J is TRBJ1-5 and V is TRBV6-1; D might be TRBD1 (6 bases). Germline V lookup: CDR1 MNHNS, CDR2 SASEGT. V lost 2 bases to trimming and J lost 2 bases, with 10 bases between them. The CDR3 covers 15 residues. The CDR3 DNA follows: TGTGCCAGCAGTGAAAGGGGGTTTGGCAATCAGCCCCAGCATTTT. This encodes CASSERGFGNQPQHF.

Ten or more counts support this clone. V usage is TRBV20-1 and J usage is TRBJ2-7, with no clear D. Germline CDR1 is DFQATT and CDR2 is SNEGSKA (reference sequence). The CDR3 extends over 10 amino acids. With 3 bases removed from V and 3 bases from J, the gap between germline ends came to 3 bases. CDR3 sequence: CSASLYEQYF. Here the CDR3 DNA reads TGCAGTGCTAGTCTCTACGAGCAGTACTTC.

In its sample, this clone ranks as medium-sized (0.01 to 0.1%). The chain couples TRBV6-1 to TRBJ1-2, with TRBD1 as a possible D gene (6 bases). The CDR3 is made up of 12 amino acids. Germline CDR1 MNHNS, CDR2 SASEGT. V lost 10 bases and J lost 5, with 14 bases in between. The CDR3: CAIQQGGYGYTF. CDR3 in DNA: TGTGCCATCCAACAGGGAGGGTATGGCTACACCTTC.

By proportion, this clone is medium-sized. The chain has TRBV5-5 and TRBJ1-1; D is uncertain. The CDR3 runs to 15 residues. V lost 4 bases, J lost 5 bases, and 18 bases lay in between. Germline lookup yields CDR1 SGHKS and CDR2 YYEKEE (reference sequence). CDR3 in DNA: TGTGCCAGCAGCCTGAGGCCGGCGGCGGGGACTGAAGCTTTCTTT. Its protein product is CASSLRPAAGTEAFF. The whole variable domain, remainder taken from reference TRBV5-5 and TRBJ1-1, is DAGVTQSPTHLIKTRGQQVTLRCSPISGHKSVSWYQQVLGQGPQFIFQYYEKEERGRGNFPDRFSARQFPNYSSELNVNALLLGDSALYLCASSLRPAAGTEAFFGQGTRLTVV.

This clone has ten or more counts. The CDR3 DNA reads TGTGCCATCAGTGAGTCCGGGGAGACCCAGTACTTC. It is translated as CAISESGETQYF. The chain carries TRBV10-3 and TRBJ2-5; D is ambiguous. The CDR3 consists of 12 residues. The germline gives CDR1 ENHRY, CDR2 SYGVKD. V was pared by 0 bases and J by 5 bases, with 4 bases between.

This clone was counted at least ten times. The rearrangement joins TRBV27 to TRBJ2-7; TRBD1 matches 10 bases. Germline V lookup: CDR1 MNHEY, CDR2 SMNVEV (reference sequence). Trimming at V came to 0 bases and at J to 3 bases, leaving 8 bases not matched to a gene. The CDR3 has 17 residues. The DNA for the CDR3 is TGTGCCAGCAGTTTATCGAGACTGGACAGGGGGAGCTACGAGCAGTACTTC. It is translated as CASSLSRLDRGSYEQYF.

Many counts were recorded for this clone. CDR3 region: CASSYSPGLGGNTIYF. The CDR3 DNA is TGTGCCAGCAGTTACTCGCCAGGGCTAGGTGGAAACACCATATATTTT. The chain combines TRBV6-6 with TRBJ1-3; TRBD1 is a possible D gene (5 bases). Trimming took 0 bases from V and 3 from J, leaving 12 bases between them. The CDR3 runs to 16 residues. Germline V CDR1 and CDR2: MNHNY, SVGAGI (reference sequence).

This clone has just a few counts. This sequence joins TRBV18 and TRBJ2-2, with TRBD1 identical over 7 bases. Germline V lookup: CDR1 KGHSH, CDR2 LQKENI. The CDR3 has 17 amino acids. J was trimmed by 6 bases and V by 4 bases; bases with no gene match: 14. This CDR3 reads CASSLYRGQDKAGELFF. DNA for the CDR3: TGTGCCAGCTCACTTTACAGGGGCCAGGACAAAGCCGGGGAGCTGTTTTTT.

This clone was counted at least ten times. The J gene is TRBJ2-3, the V gene TRBV24-1, with 11 bases that match TRBD1. The V gene's germline CDR1 is KGHDR and CDR2 SFDVKD. V gave up 1 base and J gave up 4 bases; unmatched junction bases: 3. The CDR3 has 16 amino acids. The CDR3 sequence: CATSDFGGQGADTQYF. CDR3 nucleotides: TGTGCCACCAGTGATTTTGGGGGACAGGGGGCAGATACGCAGTATTTT.

There are many counts of this clone. The chain employs TRBV5-1 and TRBJ2-3, with 8 bases lining up with TRBD2. Germline V gives CDR1 SGHRS, CDR2 YFSETQ. CDR3 length: 16 amino acids. V was clipped by 0 bases and J by 4 bases; unmatched bases: 7. CDR3 in amino acids: CASSLVVGGASDTQYF. The DNA of the CDR3 is TGCGCCAGCAGCTTGGTAGTCGGGGGGGCCTCAGATACGCAGTATTTT.

This clone is deemed medium-sized. J is TRBJ1-1 and V is TRBV28; no clear D. CDR3 length: 14 amino acids. Per germline, CDR1 MDHEN and CDR2 SYDVKM. The V gene lost 4 bases and the J gene lost 6 bases, with 15 bases spanning the gap. The CDR3 DNA follows: TGTGCCAGCAGTTCCCCACGGGGTCGGGCTGAAGCTTTCTTT. It translates to CASSSPRGRAEAFF.

This clone was seen ten or more times. J is TRBJ2-1 and V is TRBV28; 15 nucleotides match TRBD2. Germline-derived CDR1 and CDR2 are MDHEN and SYDVKM. V lost 10 bases to trimming and J lost 4 bases; unmatched junction nucleotides: 26. This CDR3 is 22 amino acids long. CDR3 protein: CATPKLRGAWTSGRGGYNEQFF. For the CDR3, the DNA is TGTGCCACCCCGAAATTAAGGGGGGCTTGGACTAGCGGGAGGGGGGGGTACAATGAGCAGTTCTTC.

This clone was found many times. V and J are TRBV19 and TRBJ1-5, with D possibly TRBD1 on 5 matching bases. V dropped 4 bases and J dropped 7 bases, with 11 bases sitting between them. This CDR3 contains 13 residues. CDR1 is LNHDA and CDR2 is SQIVND in the germline V gene (reference sequence). Here the CDR3 reads CASSSQGWQPQHF. The CDR3 region has the DNA TGTGCCAGTAGTAGCCAGGGCTGGCAGCCCCAGCATTTT. Full variable domain (remainder filled in from reference TRBV19 and TRBJ1-5): DGGITQSPKYLFRKEGQNVTLSCEQNLNHDAMYWYRQDPGQGLRLIYYSQIVNDFQKGDIAEGYSVSREKKESFPLTVTSAQKNPTAFYLCASSSQGWQPQHFGDGTRLSIL.

This clone was counted at least ten times. The CDR3 bases are TGTGCCAGCAGTCGTTCCACAGATACGCAGTATTTT. Residues: CASSRSTDTQYF. The gene calls are TRBV6-6 and TRBJ2-3, with no clear D. Trimming stripped 5 bases from V and 2 bases from J, with 5 bases between. This CDR3 is 12 amino acids long. Germline V gene data show CDR1 as MNHNY and CDR2 as SVGAGI (reference sequence).

The chain carries TRBV29-1 and TRBJ1-1, with 7 bases aligning to TRBD1. Trimming removed 6 bases from V and 5 bases from J; junction bases left unmatched: 21. The CDR3 runs to 17 residues. The germline CDR1 and CDR2 sequences are SQVTM and ANQGSEA. CDR3: CSVVEGLGTGAVTEAFF. CDR3 nucleotides: TGCAGCGTCGTGGAGGGGTTGGGCACAGGGGCGGTGACTGAAGCTTTCTTT.

This clone was observed a few times. V usage is TRBV7-3 and J usage is TRBJ2-2, with D tentatively TRBD1 (5 bases). CDR3 length equals 16 residues. Germline loops: CDR1 SGHTA, CDR2 FQGTGA. V lost 1 base and J lost 1, with 10 bases in between. The CDR3 is CASSLRTPMNTGELFF. CDR3 sequence (DNA): TGTGCCAGCAGCTTAAGGACACCGATGAACACCGGGGAGCTGTTTTTT.

By frequency in the sample, this clone is large. The V gene is TRBV18, the J gene TRBJ1-1, with unresolved D. Germline assignment: CDR1 KGHSH and CDR2 LQKENI. Trimming pared 5 bases from V and 0 bases from J, leaving 10 bases between. The CDR3 sequence is 14 residues long. This chain's CDR3 is CASSNRAVNTEAFF. The DNA for the CDR3 is TGTGCCAGCTCAAATCGAGCGGTGAACACTGAAGCTTTCTTT.

This clone was observed many times. Since a much larger clone is just one base distant, this may be a read error. Other DNA sequences within the sample encode an identical CDR3. The chain carries TRBV18 and TRBJ2-2; TRBD1 agrees at 9 bases. The germline V gene has CDR1 KGHSH and CDR2 LQKENI. This CDR3 has 15 amino acids. The V segment lost 3 bases and the J segment 1 base; nucleotides outside the gene matches: 0. The chain's CDR3 is CASSPGQGNTGELFF. The CDR3 DNA sequence: TGTGCCAGCTCACCGGGACAGGGGAACACCGGGGAGCTGTTTTTT.

In its sample, this clone was seen many times. The CDR3 DNA is TGTGCCAGCAGCTTAGCCTTGTTGGCCCGGGACAGAGGCACAGATACGCAGTATTTT. Protein sequence: CASSLALLARDRGTDTQYF. The chain has TRBV7-9 and TRBJ2-3, with 7 bases lining up with TRBD1. V gave up 0 bases and J gave up 1 base; unmatched junction bases: 13. This CDR3 is 19 amino acids long. The germline V gene has CDR1 SEHNR and CDR2 FQNEAQ (reference sequence).

This clone was counted at least ten times. The J gene is TRBJ2-3, the V gene TRBV19, with 10 nucleotides matching TRBD2. The CDR3 is made up of 15 amino acids. Germline assignment: CDR1 LNHDA and CDR2 SQIVND (reference sequence). J was trimmed by 2 bases and V by 5 bases; bases with no gene match: 4. The CDR3 is CASSGGLAFTDTQYF. CDR3 sequence (DNA): TGTGCCAGTAGTGGGGGACTAGCGTTCACAGATACGCAGTATTTT.

By sample share, this clone is medium-sized (0.01 to 0.1%). The chain has TRBV5-6 and TRBJ1-1; D remains ambiguous. CDR3 length equals 14 residues. Germline CDR1 SGHDT, CDR2 YYEEEE. V was clipped by 4 bases and J by 3 bases, with 13 bases between them. The CDR3, as DNA: TGTGCCAGCAGCCCGGTCAGGAGGGACACTGAAGCTTTCTTT. It codes for CASSPVRRDTEAFF.

This clone is labeled as medium-sized. V is TRBV19 and J is TRBJ2-1; D is ambiguous. There are 15 residues in the CDR3. The ends were cut back, 6 bases at V and 3 bases at J, with 15 bases in the middle. Germline lookup yields CDR1 LNHDA and CDR2 SQIVND (reference sequence). CDR3: CASSTSTTFYNEQFF. The CDR3, as DNA: TGTGCCAGTAGCACTTCAACTACCTTCTACAATGAGCAGTTCTTC. Combining the CDR3 with reference TRBV19 and TRBJ2-1 gives the whole variable domain DGGITQSPKYLFRKEGQNVTLSCEQNLNHDAMYWYRQDPGQGLRLIYYSQIVNDFQKGDIAEGYSVSREKKESFPLTVTSAQKNPTAFYLCASSTSTTFYNEQFFGPGTRLTVL.

By sample fraction, this clone is medium-sized (0.01 to 0.1%). The V call is TRBV6-5, the J call TRBJ2-1; D unresolved. The CDR3 sequence is 12 residues long. V lost 2 bases to trimming and J lost 6 bases, with 5 bases between them. Germline CDR1 MNHEY, CDR2 SVGAGI. CDR3 DNA sequence: TGTGCCAGCAGTTACACTGGCAATGAGCAGTTCTTC. Amino acid sequence: CASSYTGNEQFF.

There are many counts of this clone. The gene calls are TRBV20-1 and TRBJ2-7; 8 bases line up with TRBD2. V dropped 7 bases and J dropped 2; count of bases not matched to a gene: 1. The germline gives CDR1 DFQATT, CDR2 SNEGSKA (reference sequence). The CDR3 runs to 11 residues. CDR3 coding DNA: TGCAGTGGGCGGGGGGCCTACGAGCAGTACTTC. Amino acids: CSGRGAYEQYF.